One sample yielded the 30 T cell receptor beta chains listed below, sequenced in a study of low-dose radiotherapy and immunotherapy resistance in tumors. TRAV and TRBV primers primed cDNA for both TCRalpha and TCRbeta. The authors ran 15 to 20 PCR cycles to amplify TCRs with a constant-region primer and V-primer adapter. MiXCR was run by TCRdb on the reads, yielding one entry per CDR3 protein. Altogether approximately 18,000 distinct CDR3 sequences are present, around 74% being singletons, with the ten largest covering over 9.5%. These receptors were taken from a human donor with advanced metastatic prostate, ovarian, gallbladder or colorectal cancer (not recorded which). This table probably holds off-target reads from a library built for another chain.

V gene TRBV12-3 or TRBV12-4 combines with J gene TRBJ1-5, with TRBD1 as a possible D gene (6 bases). The CDR3 spans 16 residues. V was pared by 7 bases and J by 6 bases, with 22 bases between. CDR3: CASIRYRDIGVQPQHF. In nucleotides, the CDR3 is TGTGCCAGCATCAGGTACCGGGACATTGGGGTTCAGCCCCAGCATTTT.

This clonotype showed up just once. The chain carries TRBV11-2 and TRBJ2-3; no clear D gene. CDR1 and CDR2 (germline): SGHAT, FQNNGV. V lost 10 bases and J lost 6, with 23 bases in between. The length of the CDR3 is 15 residues. The CDR3: CATRRTHSFRDTQYF. CDR3 DNA: TGTGCCACCCGCCGGACCCACTCGTTTCGGGATACGCAGTATTTT.

The chain has TRBV5-1 and TRBJ1-1; the D is unclear. CDR1 and CDR2 (germline): SGHRS, YFSETQ. Trimming removed 4 bases from V and 0 bases from J, with 10 bases in between. CDR3 size: 14 residues. The DNA of the CDR3 is TGCGCCAGCAGCCACCGGGAACTGAACACTGAAGCTTTCTTT. This encodes CASSHRELNTEAFF.

The chain has TRBV20-1 and TRBJ2-3; D possibly corresponds to TRBD1 (5 bases). Germline lookup yields CDR1 DFQATT and CDR2 SNEGSKA (reference sequence). The CDR3 spans 14 residues. Trimming pared 2 bases from V and 0 bases from J, leaving 9 bases between. The CDR3 is CSARKGASTDTQYF. The CDR3 bases are TGCAGTGCTAGAAAAGGGGCTAGCACAGATACGCAGTATTTT.

This chain links TRBV30 with TRBJ1-4, with TRBD1 matching 9 bases. V dropped 2 bases and J dropped 5; count of bases not matched to a gene: 6. Germline loops: CDR1 GTSNPN, CDR2 SVGIG (reference sequence). The CDR3 runs to 15 residues. CDR3 nucleotide sequence: TGTGCCTGGAGTACAGGACAGGGGCTAAATGAAAAACTGTTTTTT. Protein sequence: CAWSTGQGLNEKLFF.

This chain uses TRBV7-9 with TRBJ2-7; TRBD2 aligns across 13 bases. The CDR3 has 14 residues. V lost 5 bases and J lost 6; bases outside the gene matches: 4. CDR1 and CDR2 (germline): SEHNR, FQNEAQ (reference sequence). CDR3 in amino acids: CASSRGTSGAEQYF. The CDR3 bases are TGTGCCAGCAGCCGAGGGACTAGCGGGGCCGAGCAGTACTTC.

The chain employs TRBV12-3 or TRBV12-4 and TRBJ1-1; D remains unclear. There are 13 residues in the CDR3. Trimming left V 5 bases short and J 3 bases short, with 10 bases between. The CDR3 DNA follows: TGTGCCAGCAGTCTGGACGGGGACACTGAAGCTTTCTTT. Its translation: CASSLDGDTEAFF.

The V call is TRBV12-3 or TRBV12-4, the J call TRBJ1-1, with D uncertain. The CDR3 runs 14 residues. The V end lost 7 bases, the J end lost 1 base, and 13 bases lay between the germline ends. CDR3 region: CASTQFGENTEAFF. In DNA, the CDR3 is TGTGCCAGCACCCAATTTGGGGAGAACACTGAAGCTTTCTTT.

The chain is built from TRBV5-1 and TRBJ1-1; 7 nucleotides line up with TRBD1. This CDR3 is built from 14 residues. The germline CDR1 and CDR2 sequences are SGHRS and YFSETQ. The V segment lost 2 bases and the J segment 8 bases; nucleotides outside the gene matches: 9. CDR3 amino acids: CASSFGGTDREAFF. The CDR3 DNA reads TGCGCCAGCAGCTTCGGCGGGACAGATAGAGAAGCTTTCTTT. The variable domain in full, with the rest retrieved from reference TRBV5-1 and TRBJ1-1, is KAGVTQTPRYLIKTRGQQVTLSCSPISGHRSVSWYQQTPGQGLQFLFEYFSETQRNKGNFPGRFSGRQFSNSRSEMNVSTLELGDSALYLCASSFGGTDREAFFGQGTRLTVV.

This chain uses TRBV29-1 with TRBJ2-5; the D is unclear. Germline CDR1 and CDR2: SQVTM and ANQGSEA. V was pared by 6 bases and J by 5 bases, with 10 bases between. The CDR3 runs 11 residues. The CDR3 DNA reads as TGCAGCGTGGTCCGTTCGGAGACCCAGTACTTC. Protein product: CSVVRSETQYF.

The V call is TRBV24-1, the J call TRBJ2-5; D is unresolved. CDR1 is KGHDR, CDR2 SFDVKD, per germline. The CDR3 length is 13 residues. Trimming took off 5 bases at V and 5 bases at J, with 11 bases between the two ends. In DNA form, the CDR3 reads TGTGCCACCAGTGTGCGAGCAGATGAGACCCAGTACTTC. Residues: CATSVRADETQYF.

This clonotype has just one count. J is TRBJ2-5 and V is TRBV2; D call uncertain. The length of the CDR3 is 13 residues. The V end was cut by 4 bases, the J end by 1 base, with 7 bases between. Germline-derived CDR1 and CDR2 are SNHLY and FYNNEI. The CDR3 DNA is TGTGCCAGCAGTGTGAACAGCCAAGAGACCCAGTACTTC. Its translation: CASSVNSQETQYF.

The genes are TRBV24-1 and TRBJ2-3; the D gene is possibly TRBD2 (5 bases). Deletions cut 2 bases from V and 2 bases from J, with 22 bases between. Looked up from germline, CDR1 is KGHDR and CDR2 is SFDVKD. The CDR3 covers 19 residues. The CDR3 DNA reads TGTGCCACCAGTGATTATCGGGCCGAGGGAGCAGGTCCCACAGATACGCAGTATTTT. This sequence encodes CATSDYRAEGAGPTDTQYF.

This chain links TRBV11-2 with TRBJ2-2; D unclear. Germline assignment: CDR1 SGHAT and CDR2 FQNNGV. This CDR3 has 15 residues. V lost 4 bases to trimming and J lost 0 bases, with 9 bases between them. CDR3 region: CASSSFITNTGELFF. Written as DNA, the CDR3 is TGTGCCAGCAGCTCGTTTATTACGAACACCGGGGAGCTGTTTTTT.

The rearrangement links TRBV2 to TRBJ1-6; weak D call: TRBD1 (5 bases). CDR3 length equals 14 residues. Trimming cost V 8 bases and J 9 bases, with 17 bases left between them. CDR1 SNHLY and CDR2 FYNNEI come from the germline V gene. The CDR3 loop is CASLPGERGSPLHF. CDR3 nucleotide sequence: TGTGCCAGCTTGCCGGGGGAGCGGGGTTCACCCCTCCACTTT.

The chain couples TRBV5-1 to TRBJ2-1, with 8 bases matching TRBD2. Per the germline V gene, CDR1 is SGHRS and CDR2 is YFSETQ. The CDR3 has 16 amino acids. Germline trimming cut 6 bases from V and 0 bases from J; bases unmatched to any gene: 8. Here the CDR3 DNA reads TGCGCCAGCACCCTGGCGAGCGGGAGCTCCTACAATGAGCAGTTCTTC. Amino acids: CASTLASGSSYNEQFF.

This clonotype has a handful of counts. V is TRBV28 and J is TRBJ1-5; the D is unclear. Germline V CDR1 and CDR2: MDHEN, SYDVKM. Trimming cost V 3 bases and J 9 bases, with 9 bases left between them. The CDR3 consists of 12 residues. Here the CDR3 DNA reads TGTGCCAGCAGTTTCACGAGGGCGCCCCAGCATTTT. Translation gives CASSFTRAPQHF.

The chain uses TRBV6-2 or TRBV6-3 and TRBJ2-1; no clear D. The germline V gene has CDR1 MNHEY and CDR2 SVGEGT. The CDR3 has 12 amino acids. Trimming removed 0 bases from V and 3 bases from J, with 0 bases in between. CDR3 sequence (DNA): TGTGCCAGCAGTTACTCCTACAATGAGCAGTTCTTC. Encoded protein: CASSYSYNEQFF.

The chain couples TRBV12-3 or TRBV12-4 to TRBJ2-1; D is possibly TRBD1 (5 bases). The V and J ends lost 5 bases and 8 bases respectively, with 19 bases between them. The CDR3 consists of 15 residues. CDR3 region: CASSTSQGGRDEQFF. CDR3 nucleotide sequence: TGTGCCAGCAGTACCAGTCAGGGTGGTAGGGATGAGCAGTTCTTC.

V usage is TRBV6-2 or TRBV6-3 and J usage is TRBJ1-2; D is possibly TRBD1 (5 bases). This CDR3 has 15 amino acids. V was shortened by 8 bases and J by 2 bases, with 18 bases between the two germline ends. CDR1 and CDR2 (germline): MNHEY, SVGEGT. The CDR3 region is CASRPSGTENYGYTF. CDR3 in DNA: TGTGCCAGCCGACCCTCCGGGACCGAGAACTATGGCTACACCTTC.

This clonotype has a handful of counts. This chain joins TRBV29-1 and TRBJ2-5; no definite D call. Germline CDR1 reads SQVTM; CDR2 reads ANQGSEA. Trimming pared 0 bases from V and 3 bases from J, leaving 8 bases between. This CDR3 contains 13 residues. The CDR3 protein is CSVEDHRKETQYF. DNA for the CDR3: TGCAGCGTTGAAGATCACAGAAAAGAGACCCAGTACTTC.

This clonotype was counted once. V usage is TRBV7-6 and J usage is TRBJ2-2, with D perhaps TRBD2 (6 bases). Germline V gene data show CDR1 as SGHVS and CDR2 as FNYEAQ. This CDR3 has 15 amino acids. Trimming took 5 bases from V and 4 from J, leaving 14 bases between them. The CDR3 reads CASSPRLVGTGELFF. The CDR3, as DNA: TGTGCCAGCAGCCCGAGACTAGTTGGCACCGGGGAGCTGTTTTTT.

The chain employs TRBV28 and TRBJ1-6; D remains unclear. The CDR3 totals 15 residues. V lost 6 bases, J lost 1 base, and 10 bases lay in between. Germline V gene lookup returns CDR1 MDHEN and CDR2 SYDVKM. CDR3 nucleotide sequence: TGTGCCAGCAGGGACGAAGGGTCCTATAATTCACCCCTCCACTTT. Translating gives CASRDEGSYNSPLHF.

Only a few counts were recorded for this clonotype. The chain uses TRBV6-2 or TRBV6-3 and TRBJ2-7; no clear D. Germline V gives CDR1 MNHEY, CDR2 SVGEGT. The CDR3 sequence is 15 residues long. The germline V and J ends were trimmed by 5 bases and 1 base, with 15 bases remaining between them. CDR3 protein: CASSDLPSRSYEQYF. For the CDR3, the DNA is TGTGCCAGCAGTGACTTACCCTCTCGATCCTACGAGCAGTACTTC.

This chain links TRBV12-3 or TRBV12-4 with TRBJ2-2; TRBD2 agrees at 7 bases. With V trimmed by 3 bases and J by 4 bases, 5 bases remained unmatched. The CDR3 contains 15 residues. CDR3 sequence (DNA): TGTGCCAGCAGTTTGAGGCGGGAGCCCACCGGGGAGCTGTTTTTT. It encodes CASSLRREPTGELFF.

This clonotype was counted a few times. The chain is built from TRBV20-1 and TRBJ2-2, with a weak D call TRBD2 (6 bases). Trimming left V 1 base short and J 6 bases short, with 6 bases between. Germline V lookup: CDR1 DFQATT, CDR2 SNEGSKA (reference sequence). The length of the CDR3 is 12 residues. The CDR3 is CSARAGAGELFF. The CDR3 bases are TGCAGTGCTAGAGCGGGAGCCGGGGAGCTGTTTTTT.

This clonotype was picked up a small number of times. The chain links TRBV28 to TRBJ2-3; D could derive from TRBD1 or TRBD2 (6 bases each). Germline V gene lookup returns CDR1 MDHEN and CDR2 SYDVKM. The CDR3 length is 15 residues. With 8 bases removed from V and 2 bases from J, the gap between germline ends came to 17 bases. CDR3 in DNA: TGTGCCAGCCTGTCGTCGGGGGCAAACACAGATACGCAGTATTTT. Translated: CASLSSGANTDTQYF.

The rearrangement uses TRBV7-2 and TRBJ2-7, with 8 positions matching TRBD1. Germline V lookup: CDR1 SGHTA, CDR2 FQGNSA. CDR3 length equals 16 residues. V shed 2 bases, J shed 1 base, and the junction held 7 bases outside the gene matches. The CDR3 DNA is TGTGCCAGCAGCTTAACGTCCGGGACAGGTTCCTACGAGCAGTACTTC. Protein: CASSLTSGTGSYEQYF. Full variable domain (outside the CDR3, taken from reference TRBV7-2 and TRBJ2-7): GAGVSQSPSNKVTEKGKDVELRCDPISGHTALYWYRQSLGQGLEFLIYFQGNSAPDKSGLPSDRFSAERTGGSVSTLTIQRTQQEDSAVYLCASSLTSGTGSYEQYFGPGTRLTVT.

The CDR3 loop is CASSITGASKELFF. The CDR3, as DNA: TGTGCCAGTAGTATAACGGGGGCGTCGAAGGAGCTGTTTTTT. The chain recombines TRBV19 with TRBJ2-2; D may be TRBD1 or TRBD2 (6 bases each). V lost 2 bases and J 10 bases, leaving 14 bases between the germline ends. The CDR3 runs 14 residues. The germline V gene encodes CDR1 LNHDA and CDR2 SQIVND (reference sequence).

This chain connects TRBV7-6 to TRBJ1-1; tentatively, D is TRBD1 (5 bases). Germline assignment: CDR1 SGHVS and CDR2 FNYEAQ. The CDR3 is 14 amino acids. V lost 1 base, J lost 4 bases, and 10 bases lay in between. The CDR3 reads CASSLGRQGTEAFF. CDR3 DNA: TGTGCCAGCAGCTTAGGCAGGCAGGGCACTGAAGCTTTCTTT.